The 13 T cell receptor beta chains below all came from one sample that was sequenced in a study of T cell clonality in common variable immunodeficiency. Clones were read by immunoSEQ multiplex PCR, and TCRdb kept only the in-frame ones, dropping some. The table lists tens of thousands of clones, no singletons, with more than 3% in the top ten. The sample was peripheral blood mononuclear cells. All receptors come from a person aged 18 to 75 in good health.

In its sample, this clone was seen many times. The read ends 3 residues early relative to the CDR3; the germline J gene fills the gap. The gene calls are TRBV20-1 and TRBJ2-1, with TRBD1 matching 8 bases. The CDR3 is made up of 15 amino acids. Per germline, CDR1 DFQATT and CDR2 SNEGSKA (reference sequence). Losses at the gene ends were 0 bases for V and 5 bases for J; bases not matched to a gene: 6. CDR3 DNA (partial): TGCAGTGCTAGAGACCCCGGACAGGGAGACAATGAG. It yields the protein CSARDPGQGDNE. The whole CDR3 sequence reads CSARDPGQGDNEQFF.

The CDR3 spells CASSISTSNFYEQYF. The CDR3 bases that were read are TGTGCCAGTAGTATAAGTACGTCGAACTTCTACGAG. The gene calls are TRBV19 and TRBJ2-7; D is undetermined. The read falls 3 residues short of the CDR3 end, and the missing part is taken from the germline J gene. Germline V CDR1 and CDR2: LNHDA, SQIVND (reference sequence). The CDR3 runs 15 residues. The V and J ends lost 2 bases and 3 bases respectively, with 14 bases between them. The entire variable domain, with the rest obtained from reference TRBV19 and TRBJ2-7, is as follows: DGGITQSPKYLFRKEGQNVTLSCEQNLNHDAMYWYRQDPGQGLRLIYYSQIVNDFQKGDIAEGYSVSREKKESFPLTVTSAQKNPTAFYLCASSISTSNFYEQYFGPGTRLTVT.

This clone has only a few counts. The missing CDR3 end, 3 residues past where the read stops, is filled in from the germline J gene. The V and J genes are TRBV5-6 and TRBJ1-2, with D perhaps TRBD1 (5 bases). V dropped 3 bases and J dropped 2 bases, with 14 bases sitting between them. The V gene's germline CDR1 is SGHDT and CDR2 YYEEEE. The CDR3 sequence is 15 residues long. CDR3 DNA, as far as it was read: TGTGCCAGCAGCTGGGTGGAGACAGTAAACTATGGC. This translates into CASSWVETVNYG. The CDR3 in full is CASSWVETVNYGYTF.

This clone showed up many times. The CDR3 is CSAAQTSGETQYF. Incomplete CDR3 DNA: TGCAGTGCTGCACAGACTAGCGGGGAGACC. The chain uses TRBV20-1 and TRBJ2-5; 10 nucleotides align to TRBD2. The DNA ends 3 residues before the CDR3 does, and the rest of the CDR3 is filled in from the germline J gene. The CDR3 loop spans 13 amino acids. Germline V gene lookup returns CDR1 DFQATT and CDR2 SNEGSKA (reference sequence). Trimming at V came to 5 bases and at J to 5 bases, leaving 5 bases not matched to a gene.

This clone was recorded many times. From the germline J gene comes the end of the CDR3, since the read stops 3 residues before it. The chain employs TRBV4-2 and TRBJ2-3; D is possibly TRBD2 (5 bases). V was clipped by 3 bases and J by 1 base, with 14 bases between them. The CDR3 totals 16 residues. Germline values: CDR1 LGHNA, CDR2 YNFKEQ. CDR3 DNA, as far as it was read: TGTGCCAGCAGCCATGACCCCGGACTGGGCACAGATACG. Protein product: CASSHDPGLGTDT. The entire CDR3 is CASSHDPGLGTDTQYF.

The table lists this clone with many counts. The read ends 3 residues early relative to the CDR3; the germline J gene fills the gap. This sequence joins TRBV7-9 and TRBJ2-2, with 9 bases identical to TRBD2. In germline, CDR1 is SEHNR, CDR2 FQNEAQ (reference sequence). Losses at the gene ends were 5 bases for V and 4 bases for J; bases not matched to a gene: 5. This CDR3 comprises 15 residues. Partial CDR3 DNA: TGTGCCAGCAGCCCGAATAGCGGGAGCACCGGGGAG. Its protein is CASSPNSGSTGE. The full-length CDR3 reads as CASSPNSGSTGELFF.

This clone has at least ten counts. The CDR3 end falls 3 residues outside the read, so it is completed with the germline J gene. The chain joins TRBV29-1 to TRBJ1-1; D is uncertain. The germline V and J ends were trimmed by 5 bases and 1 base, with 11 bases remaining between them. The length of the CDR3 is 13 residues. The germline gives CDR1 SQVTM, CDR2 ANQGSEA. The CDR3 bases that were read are TGCAGCGTTCAGAGGGCGCCGAACACTGAA. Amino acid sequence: CSVQRAPNTE. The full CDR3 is CSVQRAPNTEAFF. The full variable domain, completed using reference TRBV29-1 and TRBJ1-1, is SAVISQKPSRDICQRGTSLTIQCQVDSQVTMMFWYRQQPGQSLTLIATANQGSEATYESGFVIDKFPISRPNLTFSTLTVSNMSPEDSSIYLCSVQRAPNTEAFFGQGTRLTVV.

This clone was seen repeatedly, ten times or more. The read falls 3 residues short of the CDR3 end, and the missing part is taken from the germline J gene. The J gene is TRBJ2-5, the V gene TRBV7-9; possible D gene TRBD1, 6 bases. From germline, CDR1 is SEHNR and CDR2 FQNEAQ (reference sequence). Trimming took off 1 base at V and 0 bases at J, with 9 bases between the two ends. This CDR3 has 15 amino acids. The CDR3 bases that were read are TGTGCCAGCAGCTTAGTGGGGACAAACCAAGAGACC. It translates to CASSLVGTNQET. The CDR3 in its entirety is CASSLVGTNQETQYF. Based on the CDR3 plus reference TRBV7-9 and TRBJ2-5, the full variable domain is DTGVSQNPRHKITKRGQNVTFRCDPISEHNRLYWYRQTLGQGPEFLTYFQNEAQLEKSRLLSDRFSAERPKGSFSTLEIQRTEQGDSAMYLCASSLVGTNQETQYFGPGTRLLVL.

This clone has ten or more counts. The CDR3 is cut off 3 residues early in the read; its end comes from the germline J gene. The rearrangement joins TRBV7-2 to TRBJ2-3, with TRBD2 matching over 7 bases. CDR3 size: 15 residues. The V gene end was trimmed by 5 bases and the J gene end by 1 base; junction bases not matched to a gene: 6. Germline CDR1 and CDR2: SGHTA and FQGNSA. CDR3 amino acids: CASSPLRGGTDTQYF. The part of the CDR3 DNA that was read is TGTGCCAGCAGCCCACTTCGGGGGGGCACAGATACG.

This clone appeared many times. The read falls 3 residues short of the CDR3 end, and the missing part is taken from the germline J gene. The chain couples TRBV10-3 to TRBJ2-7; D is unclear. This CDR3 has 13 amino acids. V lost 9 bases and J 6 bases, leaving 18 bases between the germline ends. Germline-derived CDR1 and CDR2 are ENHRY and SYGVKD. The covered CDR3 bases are TGTGCCATTATTGATCCCAGTATTGCCGAG. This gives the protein CAIIDPSIAE. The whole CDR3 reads CAIIDPSIAEQYF.

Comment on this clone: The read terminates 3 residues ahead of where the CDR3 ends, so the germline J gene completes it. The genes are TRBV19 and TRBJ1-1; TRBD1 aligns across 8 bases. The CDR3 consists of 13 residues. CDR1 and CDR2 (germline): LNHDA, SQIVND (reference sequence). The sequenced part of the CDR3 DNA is TGTGCCAGTAGTATGGACAGGGAGTCGCGA. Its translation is CASSMDRESR. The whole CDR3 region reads CASSMDRESRAFF.

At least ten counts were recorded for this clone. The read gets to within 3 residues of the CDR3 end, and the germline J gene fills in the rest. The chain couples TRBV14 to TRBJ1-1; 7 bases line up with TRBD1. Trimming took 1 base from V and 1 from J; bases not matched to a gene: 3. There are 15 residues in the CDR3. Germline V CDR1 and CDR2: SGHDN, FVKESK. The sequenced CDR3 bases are TGTGCCAGCAGCCAAGGGGGACAGCGGAACACTGAA. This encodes CASSQGGQRNTE. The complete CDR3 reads CASSQGGQRNTEAFF.

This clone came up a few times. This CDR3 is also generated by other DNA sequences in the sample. The DNA read from the CDR3 is TGTGCCAGCAGTGTTGTCGTAGCGGTCTTCTACGAG. Its protein is CASSVVVAVFYE. The whole CDR3 protein is CASSVVVAVFYEQYF. V and J are TRBV6-1 and TRBJ2-7; weak D call: TRBD2 (6 bases). The read stops 3 residues short of the end of the CDR3; the missing end is completed from the germline J gene. This CDR3 spans 15 amino acids. Looked up from germline, CDR1 is MNHNS and CDR2 is SASEGT. Trimming pared 4 bases from V and 3 bases from J, leaving 16 bases between.